Presented here are 28 T cell receptor beta chains from one specimen sequenced in a study of OX40 agonist ivuxolimab in advanced cancers. Generated by immunoSEQ multiplex PCR, the TCRdb table keeps only in-frame clones and is missing some. In the table there are tens of thousands of clones, roughly 89% of which are singletons. The sequences come from CD4+ or CD8+ T cells sorted from blood, collected in a trial of the OX40 agonist ivuxolimab. The receptors were gathered from an adult with an advanced solid tumor such as melanoma, head and neck, liver or kidney cancer.

CDR3: CASSRDPRGTEAFF. As DNA, the CDR3 is TGTGCCAGCAGCCGGGACCCGAGGGGCACTGAAGCTTTCTTT. The V gene is TRBV5-4, the J gene TRBJ1-1, with D possibly being TRBD1 (5 bases). The germline gives CDR1 SGHNT, CDR2 YYREEE (reference sequence). CDR3 size: 14 residues. Trimming shortened V by 4 bases and J by 4 bases, and 14 bases separated the two germline ends.

This rearrangement joins TRBV5-1 to TRBJ1-2; TRBD1 might be the D (6 bases). Germline V gene lookup returns CDR1 SGHRS and CDR2 YFSETQ. CDR3 length: 14 amino acids. Trimming left V 1 base short and J 2 bases short, with 9 bases between. The CDR3 here is CASSLWTVNYGYTF. As DNA, the CDR3 is TGCGCCAGCAGCTTGTGGACAGTGAACTATGGCTACACCTTC.

This clone was seen just once. The chain links TRBV5-1 to TRBJ2-2; no reliable D call. The V gene lost 0 bases and the J gene lost 13 bases, with 13 bases spanning the gap. The CDR3 extends over 13 amino acids. Germline CDR1 is SGHRS and CDR2 is YFSETQ. The CDR3 sequence: CASSLEVAGGLFF. The CDR3 DNA is TGCGCCAGCAGCTTGGAAGTGGCCGGCGGGCTGTTTTTT.

This clone was counted a single time. The chain joins TRBV5-5 to TRBJ1-2, with D uncertain. Germline values: CDR1 SGHKS, CDR2 YYEKEE (reference sequence). Trimming removed 0 bases from V and 4 bases from J, with 10 bases in between. The CDR3 has 14 amino acids. The CDR3 reads CASSLVDSGYGYTF. CDR3 sequence (DNA): TGTGCCAGCAGCTTGGTTGACTCGGGCTATGGCTACACCTTC.

The V and J genes are TRBV5-5 and TRBJ1-3; 8 bases are shared with TRBD1. Germline V gene lookup returns CDR1 SGHKS and CDR2 YYEKEE (reference sequence). This CDR3 has 18 amino acids. With V trimmed by 4 bases and J by 2 bases, 14 bases remained unmatched. CDR3 amino acids: CASSLPGQGRFTGNTIYF. Written as DNA, the CDR3 is TGTGCCAGCAGCCTCCCAGGACAGGGAAGGTTTACTGGAAACACCATATATTTT.

The chain joins TRBV30 to TRBJ2-7; D perhaps matches TRBD1 (6 bases). Looked up from germline, CDR1 is GTSNPN and CDR2 is SVGIG (reference sequence). Trimming took off 0 bases at V and 6 bases at J, with 9 bases between the two ends. CDR3 length: 12 residues. The DNA of the CDR3 is TGTGCCTGGAGTGTACGAGGGGGCGAGCAGTACTTC. This translates into CAWSVRGGEQYF.

The chain has TRBV15 and TRBJ2-1; TRBD2 matches at 8 bases. Looked up from germline, CDR1 is LNHNV and CDR2 is YYDKDF (reference sequence). The CDR3 sequence is 17 residues long. V shed 0 bases and J 1 base; nucleotides not matched to a gene: 5. The CDR3 here is CATSRERQRGSYNEQFF. Written as DNA, the CDR3 is TGTGCCACCAGCAGAGAACGCCAGCGGGGGTCCTACAATGAGCAGTTCTTC. Full variable domain (missing parts from reference TRBV15 and TRBJ2-1): DAMVIQNPRYQVTQFGKPVTLSCSQTLNHNVMYWYQQKSSQAPKLLFHYYDKDFNNEADTPDNFQSRRPNTSFCFLDIRSPGLGDTAMYLCATSRERQRGSYNEQFFGPGTRLTVL.

This clone was seen more than once but under ten times. The V gene is TRBV30, the J gene TRBJ1-2; D possibly corresponds to TRBD1 (6 bases). V lost 0 bases, J lost 4 bases, and 15 bases lay in between. The CDR3 covers 15 residues. CDR1 is GTSNPN, CDR2 SVGIG, per germline (reference sequence). The CDR3 region is CAWSVPGGRGYGYTF. The CDR3 DNA reads TGTGCCTGGAGTGTACCGGGGGGCCGGGGCTATGGCTACACCTTC. The variable domain in full, completed from reference TRBV30 and TRBJ1-2, reads SQTIHQWPATLVQPVGSPLSLECTVEGTSNPNLYWYRQAAGRGLQLLFYSVGIGQISSEVPQNLSASRPQDRQFILSSKKLLLSDSGFYLCAWSVPGGRGYGYTFGSGTRLTVV.

The V call is TRBV27, the J call TRBJ1-1; D gene unclear. Germline V gene data show CDR1 as MNHEY and CDR2 as SMNVEV (reference sequence). This CDR3 spans 12 amino acids. Trimming removed 6 bases at V and 4 bases at J, with 9 bases between. DNA of the CDR3: TGTGCCAGCAGGGGAGTTGGCACTGAAGCTTTCTTT. Residues: CASRGVGTEAFF.

The chain uses TRBV5-1 and TRBJ1-1; D remains ambiguous. V was pared by 4 bases and J by 6 bases, with 13 bases between. In germline, CDR1 is SGHRS, CDR2 YFSETQ. The CDR3 totals 13 residues. In nucleotides, the CDR3 is TGCGCCAGCAGCCCAGGAAAAGCGGCTGAAGCTTTCTTT. Its protein is CASSPGKAAEAFF.

The rearrangement joins TRBV6-5 to TRBJ1-5; 9 nucleotides align to TRBD1. The V segment lost 8 bases and the J segment 7 bases; nucleotides outside the gene matches: 6. The CDR3 covers 13 residues. Germline V CDR1 and CDR2: MNHEY, SVGAGI. The CDR3 loop is CASAQGAGQPQHF. For the CDR3, the DNA is TGTGCCAGCGCACAGGGGGCAGGCCAGCCCCAGCATTTT.

This chain connects TRBV5-8 to TRBJ2-7; 7 nucleotides agree with TRBD1. V lost 1 base to trimming and J lost 2 bases; unmatched junction nucleotides: 6. The length of the CDR3 is 15 residues. In germline, CDR1 is SGHTS, CDR2 YDEGEE. CDR3 nucleotide sequence: TGTGCCAGCAGCTTGAAGGGGGCCGGCGCCTACGAGCAGTACTTC. Protein: CASSLKGAGAYEQYF.

This rearrangement joins TRBV12-5 to TRBJ1-2, with D unresolved. V gave up 0 bases and J gave up 10 bases, with 18 bases separating them. This CDR3 region has 15 residues. CDR1 is LGHNT, CDR2 FRNRAP, per germline. CDR3 coding DNA: TGTGCTAGTGGTTTGGTAAGTTATGAAAGATTTCACTACACCTTC. This sequence encodes CASGLVSYERFHYTF.

As DNA, the CDR3 is TGTGCCAGCAGCGTAGGTCCAAACACCGGGGAGCTGTTTTTT. Its protein product is CASSVGPNTGELFF. The J gene is TRBJ2-2, the V gene TRBV9; no reliable D call. With 0 bases removed from V and 2 bases from J, the gap between germline ends came to 5 bases. This CDR3 contains 14 residues. Germline V CDR1 and CDR2: SGDLS, YYNGEE.

The rearrangement links TRBV4-1 to TRBJ1-3; TRBD1 matches 12 bases. The germline gives CDR1 MGHRA, CDR2 YSYEKL. The CDR3 contains 19 residues. The ends lost 4 bases at V and 2 bases at J; junction bases unmatched: 12. The CDR3 loop is CASSLRVGTGGDPGNTIYF. The CDR3, as DNA: TGCGCCAGCAGCCTGAGGGTCGGGACAGGGGGCGACCCTGGAAACACCATATATTTT.

The rearrangement uses TRBV18 and TRBJ2-7; 7 bases fit TRBD1. CDR3 length: 14 amino acids. The ends lost 3 bases at V and 5 bases at J; junction bases unmatched: 7. Germline CDR1 reads KGHSH; CDR2 reads LQKENI. The chain's CDR3 is CASSPRQGANEQYF. Here the CDR3 DNA reads TGTGCCAGCTCACCCCGACAGGGAGCCAACGAGCAGTACTTC.

The genes are TRBV28 and TRBJ1-4; 7 bases map to TRBD1. The V gene end was trimmed by 5 bases and the J gene end by 4 bases; junction bases not matched to a gene: 10. The germline V gene encodes CDR1 MDHEN and CDR2 SYDVKM. The CDR3 length is 16 residues. CDR3 bases: TGTGCCAGCAGTGGGACCCGGGACAGCATTAATGAAAAACTGTTTTTT. Translation gives CASSGTRDSINEKLFF.

The chain carries TRBV28 and TRBJ2-7, with D possibly matching TRBD2 (6 bases). The germline V gene encodes CDR1 MDHEN and CDR2 SYDVKM. The CDR3 loop spans 15 amino acids. The V and J ends lost 7 bases and 2 bases respectively, with 18 bases between them. This CDR3 reads CASISGQGYPYEQYF. CDR3 coding DNA: TGTGCCAGCATTAGCGGTCAGGGATATCCCTACGAGCAGTACTTC.

The genes are TRBV2 and TRBJ2-5; no clear D. Germline V gene data show CDR1 as SNHLY and CDR2 as FYNNEI. Trimming took off 1 base at V and 5 bases at J, with 5 bases between the two ends. The CDR3 is made up of 12 amino acids. In nucleotides, the CDR3 is TGTGCCAGCAGTGAAGAGTTGGAGACCCAGTACTTC. Encoded protein: CASSEELETQYF.

The chain carries TRBV5-1 and TRBJ2-5, with 8 bases identical to TRBD1. Germline lookup yields CDR1 SGHRS and CDR2 YFSETQ. Trimming cost V 4 bases and J 1 base; bases outside gene matches: 9. The CDR3 spans 16 residues. In DNA form, the CDR3 reads TGCGCCAGCAGCGCAAACAGGGGGTCCGGCCAAGAGACCCAGTACTTC. Protein: CASSANRGSGQETQYF.

The V gene is TRBV27, the J gene TRBJ2-2, with a tentative D call TRBD2 (6 bases). V was cut by 4 bases and J by 4 bases, with 13 bases left in between. Germline CDR1 and CDR2: MNHEY and SMNVEV (reference sequence). The CDR3 length is 15 residues. The CDR3 is CASSSRGTGTGELFF. The CDR3 DNA sequence: TGTGCCAGCAGTTCTCGGGGGACGGGCACCGGGGAGCTGTTTTTT.

This clone appeared a few times. The gene calls are TRBV9 and TRBJ1-4; D remains ambiguous. CDR3 length equals 15 residues. The germline CDR1 and CDR2 sequences are SGDLS and YYNGEE. The V end lost 3 bases, the J end lost 8 bases, and 17 bases lay between the germline ends. The CDR3 bases are TGTGCCAGCAGCGGAGGGCCTCTGAAGGGCGAAAAACTGTTTTTT. Encoded protein: CASSGGPLKGEKLFF.

This CDR3 is CASSQEGVSEKLFF. The CDR3 region has the DNA TGTGCCAGCAGCCAGGAGGGGGTTAGTGAAAAACTGTTTTTT. This rearrangement joins TRBV9 to TRBJ1-4, with a possible D match to TRBD1 (6 bases). The V gene lost 4 bases and the J gene lost 7 bases, with 14 bases spanning the gap. From germline, CDR1 is SGDLS and CDR2 YYNGEE. CDR3 length: 14 amino acids.

V and J are TRBV2 and TRBJ1-2, with 7 bases that match TRBD1. Germline trimming cut 4 bases from V and 4 bases from J; bases unmatched to any gene: 6. In germline, CDR1 is SNHLY, CDR2 FYNNEI. CDR3 length: 14 amino acids. The CDR3 nucleotides read TGTGCCAGCAGTGCGCAAGGGGGCCGCTATGGCTACACCTTC. Translated: CASSAQGGRYGYTF.

This rearrangement joins TRBV18 to TRBJ1-1; D gene uncertain. This CDR3 contains 11 residues. The germline gives CDR1 KGHSH, CDR2 LQKENI. V was cut by 6 bases and J by 3 bases, with 5 bases left in between. CDR3 coding DNA: TGTGCCAGCTCCCGGGACACTGAAGCTTTCTTT. Its translation: CASSRDTEAFF.

The CDR3: CSASDRRITDTQYF. CDR3 coding DNA: TGCAGCGCCTCAGACAGACGAATCACAGATACGCAGTATTTT. The chain uses TRBV29-1 and TRBJ2-3, with D perhaps TRBD1 (5 bases). Germline V lookup: CDR1 SQVTM, CDR2 ANQGSEA. Trimming removed 7 bases from V and 2 bases from J, with 16 bases in between. There are 14 residues in the CDR3.

The rearrangement uses TRBV5-1 and TRBJ1-3, with D unresolved. Trimming stripped 5 bases from V and 0 bases from J, with 9 bases between. This CDR3 has 14 residues. In germline, CDR1 is SGHRS, CDR2 YFSETQ. The CDR3 protein is CASSEGDSGNTIYF. The CDR3 DNA is TGCGCCAGCAGTGAAGGAGACTCTGGAAACACCATATATTTT. The whole variable domain, remainder taken from reference TRBV5-1 and TRBJ1-3, is KAGVTQTPRYLIKTRGQQVTLSCSPISGHRSVSWYQQTPGQGLQFLFEYFSETQRNKGNFPGRFSGRQFSNSRSEMNVSTLELGDSALYLCASSEGDSGNTIYFGEGSWLTVV.

V usage is TRBV19 and J usage is TRBJ2-1, with a possible D match to TRBD2 (5 bases). The V and J ends lost 1 base and 2 bases respectively, with 9 bases between them. The CDR3 is made up of 15 amino acids. Germline V gene data show CDR1 as LNHDA and CDR2 as SQIVND (reference sequence). The CDR3 DNA follows: TGTGCCAGTAGTATAGCGGGGAAAACCTACAATGAGCAGTTCTTC. This codes for CASSIAGKTYNEQFF. The variable domain in full, with the rest retrieved from reference TRBV19 and TRBJ2-1, is DGGITQSPKYLFRKEGQNVTLSCEQNLNHDAMYWYRQDPGQGLRLIYYSQIVNDFQKGDIAEGYSVSREKKESFPLTVTSAQKNPTAFYLCASSIAGKTYNEQFFGPGTRLTVL.